The 10 T cell receptor beta chains listed next were all sequenced from one sample in a study of cytomegalovirus exposure and HLA in healthy donors. A multiplex PCR was run with 60 Vbeta primers and 13 Jbeta primers. Data came from immunoSEQ multiplex PCR; TCRdb stores just in-frame clones and leaves some out. The sample has roughly 100,000 clones, roughly 80% seen once. Sequenced input: PBMCs. Receptors were obtained from a man between 40 and 49 years old in good health and CMV-seropositive.

This chain links TRBV9 with TRBJ2-7, with TRBD2 identical over 9 bases. This CDR3 has 16 residues. Germline CDR1 is SGDLS and CDR2 is YYNGEE. With V trimmed by 7 bases and J by 4 bases, 15 bases remained unmatched. The CDR3 coding sequence is TGTGCCAGCCCTTCTAAAATGGCGGGAGGGCGGTACGAGCAGTACTTC. Its protein product is CASPSKMAGGRYEQYF.

This clone was counted only a few times. V gene TRBV6-5 combines with J gene TRBJ2-1, with D unclear. The germline V gene encodes CDR1 MNHEY and CDR2 SVGAGI. The V and J ends lost 8 bases and 3 bases respectively, with 8 bases between them. The CDR3 is made up of 12 amino acids. The CDR3 is CASRENYNEQFF. The CDR3 DNA is TGTGCCAGCCGAGAAAACTACAATGAGCAGTTCTTC.

This clone came up a few times. The gene calls are TRBV2 and TRBJ1-2; TRBD1 matches 7 bases. Germline CDR1 SNHLY, CDR2 FYNNEI. The trim removed 5 bases at V and 5 bases at J, leaving 8 bases unmatched. This CDR3 spans 14 amino acids. DNA of the CDR3: TGTGCCAGCAGTATGAACAGGGGATATTATGGCTACACCTTC. Encoded protein: CASSMNRGYYGYTF.

V and J are TRBV5-6 and TRBJ2-2; D not certain. V was pared by 4 bases and J by 6 bases, with 13 bases between. The CDR3 sequence is 14 residues long. Germline V gene data show CDR1 as SGHDT and CDR2 as YYEEEE. This chain's CDR3 is CASSRASSAGELFF. For the CDR3, the DNA is TGTGCCAGCAGCCGAGCTAGTTCGGCCGGGGAGCTGTTTTTT.

The sample holds one count of this clone. The junction departs from germline at one end; a sequencing error may be responsible. V usage is TRBV7-9 and J usage is TRBJ2-2; D is possibly TRBD1 (5 bases). Germline CDR1 and CDR2: SEHNR and FQNEAQ (reference sequence). This CDR3 contains 14 residues. This CDR3 reads CSSSPDRHTGELFF. The CDR3 DNA follows: TGTTCCAGCAGCCCCGACAGACACACCGGGGAGCTGTTTTTT.

This chain connects TRBV11-2 to TRBJ2-3, with 10 bases identical to TRBD1. This CDR3 is 14 amino acids long. Germline V gives CDR1 SGHAT, CDR2 FQNNGV. J lost 6 bases, V lost 4 bases, and 4 bases had no gene match. The CDR3: CASSSSGQGDTQYF. CDR3 DNA: TGTGCCAGCAGCTCGTCGGGACAGGGGGATACGCAGTATTTT.

The chain has TRBV19 and TRBJ2-3; 8 bases fit TRBD2. The V gene end was trimmed by 4 bases and the J gene end by 5 bases; junction bases not matched to a gene: 5. CDR1 is LNHDA, CDR2 SQIVND, per germline (reference sequence). The CDR3 has 14 amino acids. The CDR3 here is CASSTRGLGDTQYF. In DNA form, the CDR3 reads TGTGCCAGTAGTACCAGGGGACTAGGAGATACGCAGTATTTT. Combining the CDR3 with reference TRBV19 and TRBJ2-3 gives the whole variable domain DGGITQSPKYLFRKEGQNVTLSCEQNLNHDAMYWYRQDPGQGLRLIYYSQIVNDFQKGDIAEGYSVSREKKESFPLTVTSAQKNPTAFYLCASSTRGLGDTQYFGPGTRLTVL.

This clone was counted between two and nine times. This chain joins TRBV9 and TRBJ1-3, with D maybe TRBD1 (6 bases). Germline CDR1 reads SGDLS; CDR2 reads YYNGEE. The CDR3 runs to 16 residues. Trimming removed 2 bases at V and 4 bases at J, with 16 bases between. CDR3 nucleotides: TGTGCCAGCAGCGTGCTGCAGGGGTATGCCGGAAACACCATATATTTT. Translation gives CASSVLQGYAGNTIYF.

V and J are TRBV9 and TRBJ2-1; TRBD2 might be the D (5 bases). The CDR3 runs 14 residues. From germline, CDR1 is SGDLS and CDR2 YYNGEE. V was shortened by 2 bases and J by 9 bases, with 15 bases between the two germline ends. CDR3 amino acids: CASSVDFSAGEQFF. The CDR3 coding sequence is TGTGCCAGCAGCGTGGACTTCTCGGCTGGTGAGCAGTTCTTC.

The J gene is TRBJ2-7, the V gene TRBV13; 8 bases fit TRBD1. The CDR3 consists of 14 residues. Germline V gene data show CDR1 as PRHDT and CDR2 as FYEKMQ (reference sequence). J gave up 3 bases and V 5 bases, and 6 bases lay outside the gene matches. CDR3 region: CASSVATGVYEQYF. CDR3 nucleotides: TGTGCCAGCAGCGTAGCGACAGGGGTCTACGAGCAGTACTTC. Drawing the rest from reference TRBV13 and TRBJ2-7, the complete variable domain is AAGVIQSPRHLIKEKRETATLKCYPIPRHDTVYWYQQGPGQDPQFLISFYEKMQSDKGSIPDRFSAQQFSDYHSELNMSSLELGDSALYFCASSVATGVYEQYFGPGTRLTVT.